The present entry profiles one T cell receptor (beta chain) with its context. Its binding antigen is unknown. No much larger clonotype is one base removed from it; base qualities were not supplied. V lost 4 bases and J lost 8 bases; the stretch between them is 15 bases long. The germline V gene gives CDR1 as SGHDT and CDR2 as YYEEEE. Measured from the cysteine to the phenylalanine, the CDR3 is 13 residues long. The DNA shown is the 39-base CDR3, in frame from base 1. Collaborating institutions collected whole blood in K2EDTA tubes following their own protocols. Collaborator samples were shipped for TCRbeta analysis as frozen whole blood, isolated PBMCs, or DNA extracted from either sample type. This sample stems from a study of blood T cell repertoires in COVID-19 (dated by TCRdb to the early 2020s). For context, the study as a whole: The collaborator samples originated in the United States, Italy and Spain and spanned the acute and convalescent phases of COVID-19. HLA class I and class II types, where available, came from metadata supplied by the sample provider rather than from assay-based typing. The prospective study material was composed of cDNA or gDNA derived from T cells, B-cell-depleted T cells, or PBMCs. The repertoires were released in a freely available public database intended as a resource for research on the immune response to SARS-CoV-2. The dataset comprised deeply sampled blood TCRbeta repertoires from subjects exposed to, actively infected with, or recovered from COVID-19. The samples were drawn from the first 160 participants of the ongoing ImmuneRACE study and from under 1,500 subjects provided by 6 global collaborators. Nearly every sample came with metadata listing a de-identified subject ID, COVID-19 status, age in years and sex.

TCRbeta CDR3 regions were amplified from genomic DNA by means of the immunoSEQ Assay, a bias-controlled multiplex PCR. The source study handled its data this way. Within the assay, amplification of reference gene primers was used to estimate how many nucleated cells each sample contained. Sequence reads were collapsed and filtered to measure the absolute abundance of every unique TCRbeta CDR3 rearrangement. For each sample, productive Simpson clonality was calculated as the square root of Simpson's diversity index across productive rearrangements. The source is immuneACCESS, and TCRdb retained only in-frame sequences with V and J called. Part of the clones is not carried over; for the studies checked, unresolved V genes explain less than half of this, and the remainder is unexplained. D and trimming come from the DNA, and the V and J calls and clone size come from that table. A total of 50,000 to 55,000 clones appear in this sample, 86% of them only once. The top ten clonotypes cover 2.5% to 3% of the sample.

Study-wide findings and limitations: Clinical and demographic metadata were provided uncurated, with the amount varying by source and participant.

Sequencing was done on a sample of peripheral blood. The V gene is TRBV5-6 and the J gene is TRBJ1-2; TRBD1 could be the D gene, as 5 bases match. This receptor was taken from a man aged 80 or over with acute or convalescent COVID-19. Here the CDR3 is given as CASSDSLVRGYTF. The DNA sequence is TGTGCCAGCAGCGACAGTTTGGTTAGAGGCTACACCTTC.